This T cell receptor beta chain was profiled in a study of T cell changes during pregnancy in multiple sclerosis. Losses at the gene ends were 3 bases for V and 4 bases for J; bases not matched to a gene: 5. CDR3 size: 14 residues. The germline V gene has CDR1 SGHRS and CDR2 YFSETQ. Sequencing was performed with immunoSEQ multiplex PCR; in TCRdb, only in-frame clones are kept and a portion is missing. This table holds some 120,000 clones, approximately 90% found once. This chain links TRBV5-1 with TRBJ1-1; 8 nucleotides line up with TRBD1. The clonotype originates from a female donor with multiple sclerosis, enrolled in a pregnancy study. The specimen comprised peripheral blood, sampled in the third trimester of pregnancy. In DNA form, the CDR3 reads TGCGCCAGCAGCTCTCGACAGGGGAGCACTGAAGCTTTCTTT. It encodes CASSSRQGSTEAFF.